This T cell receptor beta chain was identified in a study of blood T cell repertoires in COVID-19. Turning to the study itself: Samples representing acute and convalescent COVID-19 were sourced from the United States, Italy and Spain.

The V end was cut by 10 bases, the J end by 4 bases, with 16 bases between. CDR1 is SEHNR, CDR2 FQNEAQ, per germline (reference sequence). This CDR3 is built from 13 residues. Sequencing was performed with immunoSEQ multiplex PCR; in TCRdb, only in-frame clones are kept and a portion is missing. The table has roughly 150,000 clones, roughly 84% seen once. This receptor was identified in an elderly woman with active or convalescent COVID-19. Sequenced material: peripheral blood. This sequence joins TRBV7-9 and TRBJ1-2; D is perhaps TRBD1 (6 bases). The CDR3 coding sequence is TGTGCCACCTCATACAGGGACGGCTATGGCTACACCTTC. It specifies CATSYRDGYGYTF. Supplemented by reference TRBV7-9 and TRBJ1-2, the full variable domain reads DTGVSQNPRHKITKRGQNVTFRCDPISEHNRLYWYRQTLGQGPEFLTYFQNEAQLEKSRLLSDRFSAERPKGSFSTLEIQRTEQGDSAMYLCATSYRDGYGYTFGSGTRLTVV.